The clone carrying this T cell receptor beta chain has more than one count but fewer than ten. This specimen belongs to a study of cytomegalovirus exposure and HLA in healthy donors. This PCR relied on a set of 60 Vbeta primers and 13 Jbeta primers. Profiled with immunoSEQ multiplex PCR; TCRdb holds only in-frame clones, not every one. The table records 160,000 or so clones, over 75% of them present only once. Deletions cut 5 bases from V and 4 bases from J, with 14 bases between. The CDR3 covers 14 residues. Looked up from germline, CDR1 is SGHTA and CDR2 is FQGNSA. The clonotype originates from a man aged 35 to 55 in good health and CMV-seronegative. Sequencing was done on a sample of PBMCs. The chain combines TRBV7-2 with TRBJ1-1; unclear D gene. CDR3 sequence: CASSAKSTGTEAFF. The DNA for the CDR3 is TGTGCCAGCAGCGCTAAATCCACGGGCACTGAAGCTTTCTTT. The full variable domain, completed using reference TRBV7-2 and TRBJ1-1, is GAGVSQSPSNKVTEKGKDVELRCDPISGHTALYWYRQSLGQGLEFLIYFQGNSAPDKSGLPSDRFSAERTGGSVSTLTIQRTQQEDSAVYLCASSAKSTGTEAFFGQGTRLTVV.